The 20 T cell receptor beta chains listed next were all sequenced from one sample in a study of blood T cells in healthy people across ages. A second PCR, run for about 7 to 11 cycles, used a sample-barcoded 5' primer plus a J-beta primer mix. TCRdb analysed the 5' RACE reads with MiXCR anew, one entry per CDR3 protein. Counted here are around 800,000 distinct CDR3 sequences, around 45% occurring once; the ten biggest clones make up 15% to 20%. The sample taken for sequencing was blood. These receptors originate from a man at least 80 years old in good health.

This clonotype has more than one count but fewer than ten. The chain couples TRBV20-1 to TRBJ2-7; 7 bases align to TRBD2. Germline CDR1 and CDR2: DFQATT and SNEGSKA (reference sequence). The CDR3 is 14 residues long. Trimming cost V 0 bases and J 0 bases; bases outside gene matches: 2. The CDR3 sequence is CSARDGGSSYEQYF. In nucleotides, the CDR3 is TGCAGTGCTAGAGATGGCGGGAGCTCCTACGAGCAGTACTTC.

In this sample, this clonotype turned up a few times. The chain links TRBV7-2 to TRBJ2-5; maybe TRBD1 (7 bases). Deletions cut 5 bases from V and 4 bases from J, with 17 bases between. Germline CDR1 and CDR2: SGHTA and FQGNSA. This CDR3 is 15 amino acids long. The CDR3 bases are TGTGCCAGCAGCGGAGGGACAGTGGGGGTAGAGACCCAGTACTTC. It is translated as CASSGGTVGVETQYF.

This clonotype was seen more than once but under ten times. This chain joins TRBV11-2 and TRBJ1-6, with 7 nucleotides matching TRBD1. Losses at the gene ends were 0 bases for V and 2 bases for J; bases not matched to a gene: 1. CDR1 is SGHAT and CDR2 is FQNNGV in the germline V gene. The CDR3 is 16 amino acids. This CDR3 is CASSLDTGAYNSPLHF. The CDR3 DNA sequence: TGTGCCAGCAGCTTAGATACAGGGGCCTATAATTCACCCCTCCACTTT.

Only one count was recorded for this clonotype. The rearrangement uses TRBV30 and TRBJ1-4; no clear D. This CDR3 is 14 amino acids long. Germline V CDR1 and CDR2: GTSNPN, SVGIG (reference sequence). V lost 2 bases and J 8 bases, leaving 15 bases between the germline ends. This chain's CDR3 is CAWSSRASREKLFF. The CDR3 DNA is TGTGCCTGGAGTTCAAGGGCTTCGAGAGAAAAACTGTTTTTT.

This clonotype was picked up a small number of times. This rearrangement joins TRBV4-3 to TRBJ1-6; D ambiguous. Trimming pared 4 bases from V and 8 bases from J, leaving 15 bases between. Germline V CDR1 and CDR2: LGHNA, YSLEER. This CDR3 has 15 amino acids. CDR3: CASSPVGSWDSPLHF. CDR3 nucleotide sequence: TGCGCCAGCAGCCCCGTGGGCAGCTGGGATTCACCCCTCCACTTT.

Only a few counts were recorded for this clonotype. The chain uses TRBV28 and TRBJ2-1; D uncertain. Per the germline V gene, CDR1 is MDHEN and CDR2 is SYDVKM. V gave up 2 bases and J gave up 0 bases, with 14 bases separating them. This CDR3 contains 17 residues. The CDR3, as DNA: TGTGCCAGCAGTTTAGAGGCCTACTCGAACTCCTACAATGAGCAGTTCTTC. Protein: CASSLEAYSNSYNEQFF.

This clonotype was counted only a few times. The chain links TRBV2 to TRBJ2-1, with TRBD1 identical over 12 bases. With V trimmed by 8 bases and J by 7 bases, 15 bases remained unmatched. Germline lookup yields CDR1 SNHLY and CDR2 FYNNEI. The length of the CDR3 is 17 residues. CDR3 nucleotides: TGTGCCAGCGACGTTGAAGGGGACAGGGGGCTCTGGAATGAGCAGTTCTTC. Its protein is CASDVEGDRGLWNEQFF.

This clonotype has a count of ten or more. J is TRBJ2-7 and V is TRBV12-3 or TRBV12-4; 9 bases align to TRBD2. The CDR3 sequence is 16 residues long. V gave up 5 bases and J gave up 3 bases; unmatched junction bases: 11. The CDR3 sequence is CASSPPLTSGNYEQYF. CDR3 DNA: TGTGCCAGCAGTCCCCCCTTGACTAGCGGTAACTACGAGCAGTACTTC.

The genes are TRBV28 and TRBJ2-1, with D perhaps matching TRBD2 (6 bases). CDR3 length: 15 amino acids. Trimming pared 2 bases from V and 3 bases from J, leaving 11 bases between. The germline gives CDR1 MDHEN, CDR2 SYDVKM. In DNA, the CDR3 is TGTGCCAGCAGTTTAGCGGGAAATAACTACAATGAGCAGTTCTTC. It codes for CASSLAGNNYNEQFF. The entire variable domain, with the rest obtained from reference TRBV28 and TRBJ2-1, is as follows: DVKVTQSSRYLVKRTGEKVFLECVQDMDHENMFWYRQDPGLGLRLIYFSYDVKMKEKGDIPEGYSVSREKKERFSLILESASTNQTSMYLCASSLAGNNYNEQFFGPGTRLTVL.

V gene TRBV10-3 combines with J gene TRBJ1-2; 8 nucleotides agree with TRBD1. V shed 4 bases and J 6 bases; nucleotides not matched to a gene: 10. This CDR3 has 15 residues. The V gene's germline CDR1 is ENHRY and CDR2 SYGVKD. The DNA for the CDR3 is TGTGCCATCAGTGGCTCAACAGGGGGTTCTGATGGCTACACCTTC. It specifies CAISGSTGGSDGYTF.

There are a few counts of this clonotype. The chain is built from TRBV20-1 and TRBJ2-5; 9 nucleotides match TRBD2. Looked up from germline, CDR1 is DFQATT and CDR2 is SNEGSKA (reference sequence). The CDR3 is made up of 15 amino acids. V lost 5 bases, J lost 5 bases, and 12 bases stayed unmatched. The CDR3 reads CSAGEGLASSETQYF. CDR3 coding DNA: TGCAGTGCTGGGGAGGGACTAGCATCTTCGGAGACCCAGTACTTC.

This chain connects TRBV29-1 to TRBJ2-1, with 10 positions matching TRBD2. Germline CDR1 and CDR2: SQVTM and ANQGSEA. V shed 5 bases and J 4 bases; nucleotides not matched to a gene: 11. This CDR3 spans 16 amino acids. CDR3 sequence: CSVQMGGLARYNEQFF. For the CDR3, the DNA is TGCAGCGTTCAAATGGGGGGACTAGCGAGGTACAATGAGCAGTTCTTC.

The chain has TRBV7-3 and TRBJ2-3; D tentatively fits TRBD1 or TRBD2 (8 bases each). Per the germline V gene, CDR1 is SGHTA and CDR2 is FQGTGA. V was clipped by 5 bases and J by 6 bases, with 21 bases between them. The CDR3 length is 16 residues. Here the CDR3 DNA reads TGTGCCAGCAGCCTCTTCGGCGGGAGGACAGGGGATACGCAGTATTTT. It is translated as CASSLFGGRTGDTQYF.

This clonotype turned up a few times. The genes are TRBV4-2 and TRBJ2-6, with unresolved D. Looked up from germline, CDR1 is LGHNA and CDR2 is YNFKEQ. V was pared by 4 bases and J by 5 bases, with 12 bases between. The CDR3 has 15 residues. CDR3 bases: TGTGCCAGCAGCCCCACCCGCGAGAGGGCCAACGTCCTGACTTTC. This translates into CASSPTRERANVLTF.

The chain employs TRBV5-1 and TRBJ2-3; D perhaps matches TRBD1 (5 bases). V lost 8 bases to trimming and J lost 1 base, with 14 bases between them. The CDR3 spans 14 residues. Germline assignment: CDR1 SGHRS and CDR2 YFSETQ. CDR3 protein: CASALDTRTDTQYF. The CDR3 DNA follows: TGCGCCAGTGCCTTGGACACCCGCACAGATACGCAGTATTTT.

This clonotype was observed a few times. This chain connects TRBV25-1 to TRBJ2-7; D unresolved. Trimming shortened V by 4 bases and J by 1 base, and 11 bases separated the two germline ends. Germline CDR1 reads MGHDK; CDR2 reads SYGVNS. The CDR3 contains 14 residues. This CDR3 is CASSAQEFSYEQYF. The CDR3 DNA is TGTGCCAGCAGTGCCCAGGAGTTTTCCTACGAGCAGTACTTC.

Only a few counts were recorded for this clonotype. The chain's CDR3 is CASGEGTRSYNEQFF. The CDR3 nucleotides are TGTGCCAGCGGGGAGGGGACTCGCTCCTACAATGAGCAGTTCTTC. The chain links TRBV28 to TRBJ2-1; 7 bases fit TRBD2. This CDR3 contains 15 residues. V was pared by 8 bases and J by 0 bases, with 7 bases of the junction left unmatched. The V gene's germline CDR1 is MDHEN and CDR2 SYDVKM. Looking up the rest from reference TRBV28 and TRBJ2-1 gives the full variable domain: DVKVTQSSRYLVKRTGEKVFLECVQDMDHENMFWYRQDPGLGLRLIYFSYDVKMKEKGDIPEGYSVSREKKERFSLILESASTNQTSMYLCASGEGTRSYNEQFFGPGTRLTVL.

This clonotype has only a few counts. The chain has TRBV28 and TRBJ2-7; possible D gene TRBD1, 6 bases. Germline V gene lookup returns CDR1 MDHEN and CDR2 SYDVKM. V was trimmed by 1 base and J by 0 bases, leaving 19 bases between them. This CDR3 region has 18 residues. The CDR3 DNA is TGTGCCAGCAGTTTATCGCCAGGACGGGACACGAGCTCCTACGAGCAGTACTTC. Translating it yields CASSLSPGRDTSSYEQYF.

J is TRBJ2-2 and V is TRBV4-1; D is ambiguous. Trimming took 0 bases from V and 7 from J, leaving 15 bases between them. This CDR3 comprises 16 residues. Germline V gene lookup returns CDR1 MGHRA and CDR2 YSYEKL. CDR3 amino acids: CASSQDPGPPGGELFF. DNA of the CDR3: TGCGCCAGCAGCCAAGATCCCGGGCCCCCGGGCGGGGAGCTGTTTTTT.

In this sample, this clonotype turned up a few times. CDR3 in amino acids: CSVERPGTSGSYEQYF. The CDR3 nucleotides read TGCAGCGTTGAGAGGCCTGGGACTAGCGGAAGCTACGAGCAGTACTTC. This chain connects TRBV29-1 to TRBJ2-7; TRBD2 agrees at 11 bases. V was pared by 3 bases and J by 3 bases, with 10 bases of the junction left unmatched. CDR3 length: 16 amino acids. Germline V lookup: CDR1 SQVTM, CDR2 ANQGSEA.